The present TCR beta chain was sequenced within a study of T-cell reconstitution after alpha-beta-depleted transplantation in children. Regarding the study as a whole: It was reported that alpha-beta T cells came from several hundred expanded graft clones (about two months after transplant). Fresh T-cell production supplied most of the T-cell counts and diversity seen one year after transplant. Day-60 TCRbeta diversity that was high in some patients was derived from surviving recipient T cells and thymic progenitors.

The TCRbeta library was prepared with unique molecular identifiers. TCRdb fed the PCR reads into MiXCR, producing one record per CDR3 protein. The sample has some 840,000 distinct CDR3 sequences; roughly 16% are singletons. This clonotype showed up just a few times. Antigen specificity is unknown. Germline assignment: CDR1 LNHNV and CDR2 YYDKDF (reference sequence). V was clipped by 3 bases and J by 3 bases, with 15 bases between them. The CDR3 length is 15 residues. The source was PBMCs, mostly from graft donor cells, collected 360 days after TCRalphabeta/CD19-depleted stem cell transplant. The sequence was collected from a male patient younger than 18 who had a stem cell transplant for acute lymphoblastic leukemia, so the T cells may come from the graft donor. J is TRBJ2-7 and V is TRBV15; D is perhaps TRBD2 (6 bases). CDR3 sequence reads: CATSSYQGGDYEQYF. CDR3 DNA sequence: TGTGCCACCAGCAGTTATCAGGGAGGTGACTACGAGCAGTACTTC.